This TCR beta chain was captured in a study of yellow fever vaccine responses in identical twins. Study conclusions and caveats: Twins reportedly had a vaccine T cell response that seemed partly convergent, partly personalized.

TCRdb ran MiXCR on the RT-PCR reads and lists one entry per CDR3 protein. The table lists over 10,000 distinct CDR3 sequences, 84% of them singletons, with approximately 1.5% in the top ten. On this clonotype: What it binds is not known.

The CDR3 is made up of 14 amino acids. From germline, CDR1 is LNHDA and CDR2 SQIVND (reference sequence). Deletions cut 9 bases from V and 3 bases from J, with 15 bases between. The rearrangement links TRBV19 to TRBJ2-1; D gene ambiguous. This specimen was T cells from blood (PBMCs), unsorted or a sorted subset (not recorded which), taken before or after yellow fever vaccination (not recorded which). The clonotype comes from a woman in her late teens or twenties who received the yellow fever vaccine. The CDR3 DNA reads as TGTGCCAGCGGGCGGAGCCTGCACTACAATGAGCAGTTCTTC. As protein: CASGRSLHYNEQFF. The full variable domain, rest sourced from reference TRBV19 and TRBJ2-1, is DGGITQSPKYLFRKEGQNVTLSCEQNLNHDAMYWYRQDPGQGLRLIYYSQIVNDFQKGDIAEGYSVSREKKESFPLTVTSAQKNPTAFYLCASGRSLHYNEQFFGPGTRLTVL.